Below, 15 T cell receptor beta chains from the same sample are listed, as sequenced in a study of T cells in Graves' hyperthyroidism and ophthalmopathy. Amplified TCR beta CDR3 regions derived from RNA transcripts. TCR CDR3 regions were first amplified by RT-PCR with HTBI primers. TCRdb analysed the multiplex PCR reads with MiXCR anew, one entry per CDR3 protein. The sample lists approximately 520,000 distinct CDR3 sequences; around 24% were seen once. Input material: blood. These receptors were taken from a woman aged 25-40 years with Graves' ophthalmopathy.

This clonotype showed up many times. The chain employs TRBV20-1 and TRBJ2-7; D perhaps matches TRBD2 (6 bases). The V end was cut by 7 bases, the J end by 0 bases, with 13 bases between. The CDR3 runs 13 residues. Germline V gives CDR1 DFQATT, CDR2 SNEGSKA (reference sequence). The CDR3 is CSVGGDLSYEQYF. DNA of the CDR3: TGCAGTGTGGGAGGCGATCTCTCCTACGAGCAGTACTTC.

This rearrangement joins TRBV24-1 to TRBJ1-5; 8 positions agree with TRBD1. The CDR3 covers 14 residues. V lost 10 bases, J lost 5 bases, and 9 bases stayed unmatched. Germline V gives CDR1 KGHDR, CDR2 SFDVKD. CDR3 coding DNA: TGTGCCACAGGACAGGGCGGTATGGATCAGCCCCAGCATTTT. Translated, it gives CATGQGGMDQPQHF.

The sample holds many counts of this clonotype. The chain joins TRBV4-1 to TRBJ1-2; the match to TRBD1 covers 9 bases. CDR1 MGHRA and CDR2 YSYEKL come from the germline V gene. V lost 1 base, J lost 6 bases, and 9 bases stayed unmatched. The CDR3 has 16 residues. The CDR3 DNA is TGCGCCAGCAGCCAAGTTCAGGACAGGGGAAGGGATGGCTACACCTTC. Residues: CASSQVQDRGRDGYTF.

V is TRBV15 and J is TRBJ2-6; a possible D gene is TRBD2 (6 bases). The CDR3 loop spans 16 amino acids. V was pared by 0 bases and J by 2 bases, with 8 bases between. Germline lookup yields CDR1 LNHNV and CDR2 YYDKDF (reference sequence). The DNA of the CDR3 is TGTGCCACCAGCAGAGAACTAGCTGCTGGGGCCAACGTCCTGACTTTC. It is translated as CATSRELAAGANVLTF.

This clonotype has just a few counts. J is TRBJ2-7 and V is TRBV7-9; 9 bases line up with TRBD1. Germline trimming cut 5 bases from V and 6 bases from J; bases unmatched to any gene: 11. Germline V lookup: CDR1 SEHNR, CDR2 FQNEAQ (reference sequence). The CDR3 has 15 amino acids. The CDR3: CASSLWDREGVEQYF. Here the CDR3 DNA reads TGTGCCAGCAGCCTATGGGACAGGGAGGGGGTCGAGCAGTACTTC.

This clonotype was detected many times. The chain uses TRBV7-9 and TRBJ1-1; no clear D gene. The CDR3 consists of 13 residues. The ends were cut back, 5 bases at V and 6 bases at J, with 13 bases in the middle. Germline V gene sequence: CDR1 SEHNR, CDR2 FQNEAQ (reference sequence). CDR3 DNA: TGTGCCAGCAGCGACGGGCTCCACCCTGAAGCTTTCTTT. Protein: CASSDGLHPEAFF. Complete variable domain (other parts from reference TRBV7-9 and TRBJ1-1): DTGVSQNPRHKITKRGQNVTFRCDPISEHNRLYWYRQTLGQGPEFLTYFQNEAQLEKSRLLSDRFSAERPKGSFSTLEIQRTEQGDSAMYLCASSDGLHPEAFFGQGTRLTVV.

The CDR3 loop is CASRLPSTGRTEAFF. CDR3 coding DNA: TGTGCCAGCAGACTACCCTCGACAGGCCGCACTGAAGCTTTCTTT. The chain carries TRBV6-1 and TRBJ1-1; D is perhaps TRBD1 (6 bases). V shed 6 bases and J shed 4 bases, with 18 bases lying between them. The CDR3 loop spans 15 amino acids. The germline gives CDR1 MNHNS, CDR2 SASEGT.

This clonotype was recorded at least ten times. This rearrangement joins TRBV28 to TRBJ1-1; D gene unclear. V gave up 4 bases and J gave up 8 bases, with 11 bases separating them. The CDR3 has 12 amino acids. The germline gives CDR1 MDHEN, CDR2 SYDVKM. The CDR3 bases are TGTGCCAGCAGTTCCCGGAACGGCGAAGCTTTCTTT. It is translated as CASSSRNGEAFF. The variable domain in full, completed from reference TRBV28 and TRBJ1-1, reads DVKVTQSSRYLVKRTGEKVFLECVQDMDHENMFWYRQDPGLGLRLIYFSYDVKMKEKGDIPEGYSVSREKKERFSLILESASTNQTSMYLCASSSRNGEAFFGQGTRLTVV.

This clonotype has at least ten counts. The CDR3 protein is CSVEQETQYF. CDR3 sequence (DNA): TGCAGCGTTGAACAAGAGACCCAGTACTTC. The chain carries TRBV29-1 and TRBJ2-5; D is undetermined. The ends were cut back, 2 bases at V and 2 bases at J, with 0 bases in the middle. The CDR3 covers 10 residues. Germline loops: CDR1 SQVTM, CDR2 ANQGSEA.

This chain joins TRBV5-6 and TRBJ2-5; tentatively, D is TRBD1 or TRBD2 (5 bases each). The CDR3 consists of 14 residues. From germline, CDR1 is SGHDT and CDR2 YYEEEE. V lost 1 base and J lost 0, with 7 bases in between. CDR3 sequence (DNA): TGTGCCAGCAGCTTGTGGGGGTACCAAGAGACCCAGTACTTC. Encoded protein: CASSLWGYQETQYF.

The genes are TRBV7-2 and TRBJ1-1; a possible D gene is TRBD1 (5 bases). Germline lookup yields CDR1 SGHTA and CDR2 FQGNSA. The CDR3 contains 15 residues. The germline V and J ends were trimmed by 1 base and 3 bases, with 12 bases remaining between them. For the CDR3, the DNA is TGTGCCAGCAGCTTAGAAGGGACCCCGGACACTGAAGCTTTCTTT. Protein sequence: CASSLEGTPDTEAFF.

This clonotype occurred many times. The genes are TRBV2 and TRBJ2-7, with 8 bases that match TRBD1. The CDR3 runs 14 residues. Germline values: CDR1 SNHLY, CDR2 FYNNEI. J gave up 3 bases and V 6 bases, and 7 bases lay outside the gene matches. CDR3 residues: CASSVQGADYEQYF. The DNA for the CDR3 is TGTGCCAGCAGCGTCCAGGGGGCCGACTACGAGCAGTACTTC. The full variable domain, in which reference TRBV2 and TRBJ2-7 provide the parts outside the CDR3, is EPEVTQTPSHQVTQMGQEVILRCVPISNHLYFYWYRQILGQKVEFLVSFYNNEISEKSEIFDDQFSVERPDGSNFTLKIRSTKLEDSAMYFCASSVQGADYEQYFGPGTRLTVT.

This chain joins TRBV12-3 or TRBV12-4 and TRBJ1-2; a weak D match, TRBD1 (6 bases). With 3 bases removed from V and 8 bases from J, the gap between germline ends came to 13 bases. The CDR3 has 13 amino acids. CDR3 nucleotides: TGTGCCAGCAGTTTCGGGGGCTACCGAGGCTACACCTTC. Amino acids: CASSFGGYRGYTF.

This clonotype occurred many times. The chain combines TRBV7-3 with TRBJ1-5; a weak D match, TRBD1 (6 bases). Trimming removed 2 bases from V and 2 bases from J, with 10 bases in between. CDR1 SGHTA and CDR2 FQGTGA come from the germline V gene. This CDR3 has 15 amino acids. In DNA form, the CDR3 reads TGTGCCAGCAGCTTATCCCCAGGGGGCAATCAGCCCCAGCATTTT. Translated: CASSLSPGGNQPQHF.

This clonotype showed up many times. The rearrangement joins TRBV12-3 or TRBV12-4 to TRBJ1-5; D possibly corresponds to TRBD1 (6 bases). V lost 3 bases and J 0 bases, leaving 9 bases between the germline ends. The CDR3 runs to 15 residues. CDR3 coding DNA: TGTGCCAGCAGTTTGAGGGGGTATAGCAATCAGCCCCAGCATTTT. Its protein product is CASSLRGYSNQPQHF.